Shown below are 11 T cell receptor beta chains from a single sample sequenced in a study of Graves' ophthalmopathy and Graves' hyperthyroidism. Amplification from RNA transcripts yielded the TCR beta CDR3 regions. An opening RT-PCR round employed HTBI primers and preceded a second-round multiplex PCR. TCRdb reprocessed the multiplex PCR reads with MiXCR, giving one entry per CDR3 protein. The sample includes around 400,000 distinct CDR3 sequences, 15% to 20% seen only once; the top ten take roughly 1.5%. Input material: peripheral blood. All receptors derive from a woman younger than 30 with Graves' ophthalmopathy.

This clonotype has at least ten counts. The chain links TRBV7-3 to TRBJ2-5; D gene uncertain. Germline values: CDR1 SGHTA, CDR2 FQGTGA. The ends were cut back, 5 bases at V and 5 bases at J, with 12 bases in the middle. This CDR3 is built from 13 residues. This chain's CDR3 is CASSLHDRETQYF. The DNA for the CDR3 is TGTGCCAGCAGCCTACACGACCGGGAGACCCAGTACTTC.

This clonotype has a count of ten or more. The chain carries TRBV20-1 and TRBJ1-1; D is uncertain. V gave up 0 bases and J gave up 8 bases, with 13 bases separating them. Per the germline V gene, CDR1 is DFQATT and CDR2 is SNEGSKA (reference sequence). The CDR3 is made up of 13 amino acids. CDR3 sequence (DNA): TGCAGTGCTAGAGACCTACATCTTCCCGAAGCTTTCTTT. Amino acids: CSARDLHLPEAFF.

This clonotype was picked up many times. The junction differs from germline at one of its ends, possibly a read error. This chain's CDR3 is CASSLNREKEANF. The CDR3 DNA follows: TGTGCCAGCAGCCTCAACAGGGAGAAGGAGGCCAACTTC. V and J are TRBV7-3 and TRBJ1-2; D may be TRBD1 (6 bases). This CDR3 region has 13 residues. Per the germline V gene, CDR1 is SGHTA and CDR2 is FQGTGA. Together with reference TRBV7-3 and TRBJ1-2, the CDR3 gives the full variable domain: GAGVSQTPSNKVTEKGKYVELRCDPISGHTALYWYRQSLGQGPEFLIYFQGTGAADDSGLPNDRFFAVRPEGSVSTLKIQRTERGDSAVYLCASSLNREKEANFGSGTRLTVV.

This clonotype was counted at least ten times. The V call is TRBV6-5, the J call TRBJ1-1; D unclear. CDR1 and CDR2 (germline): MNHEY, SVGAGI. The CDR3 consists of 11 residues. Trimming cost V 2 bases and J 3 bases, with 1 base left between them. CDR3 nucleotides: TGTGCCAGCAGTTACGACACTGAAGCTTTCTTT. Its translation: CASSYDTEAFF.

This clonotype was picked up many times. The DNA for the CDR3 is TGTGCCAGCAGTGAAGCGAGACAGATTGAGACCCAGTACTTC. As protein: CASSEARQIETQYF. The chain has TRBV6-1 and TRBJ2-5, with D possibly being TRBD1 (5 bases). V dropped 0 bases and J dropped 5 bases, with 10 bases sitting between them. This CDR3 comprises 14 residues. Germline V lookup: CDR1 MNHNS, CDR2 SASEGT.

This clonotype was found many times. J is TRBJ1-5 and V is TRBV10-2; a possible D gene is TRBD1 (6 bases). The CDR3 is 15 amino acids. Germline CDR1 and CDR2: WSHSY and SAAADI. V gave up 6 bases and J gave up 1 base, with 13 bases separating them. CDR3 DNA: TGCGCCAGCAGCCTGACAGGAGGGAGCAATCAGCCCCAGCATTTT. Its translation is CASSLTGGSNQPQHF.

This clonotype was recorded at least ten times. This chain links TRBV20-1 with TRBJ2-7; possible D gene TRBD2, 5 bases. Trimming took 6 bases from V and 2 from J, leaving 17 bases between them. Germline-derived CDR1 and CDR2 are DFQATT and SNEGSKA (reference sequence). This CDR3 region has 14 residues. CDR3 sequence (DNA): TGCAGTGCCCCGTCGGAGGTCATCACCTACGAGCAGTACTTC. This sequence encodes CSAPSEVITYEQYF.

Ten or more counts support this clonotype. J is TRBJ2-2 and V is TRBV6-4, with 8 bases matching TRBD2. CDR1 and CDR2 from the germline V gene are MRHNA and SNTAGT. The CDR3 contains 17 residues. After removal of 6 bases from V and 3 bases from J, the junction contained 12 bases not matched to a gene. Written as DNA, the CDR3 is TGTGCCAGCAGCCTACGGGGGGGGCAGGAGCACACCGGGGAGCTGTTTTTT. Amino acids: CASSLRGGQEHTGELFF.

Many counts were recorded for this clonotype. The rearrangement joins TRBV7-2 to TRBJ1-2; D not certain. Germline V gene lookup returns CDR1 SGHTA and CDR2 FQGNSA. There are 14 residues in the CDR3. V dropped 6 bases and J dropped 4 bases, with 15 bases sitting between them. CDR3: CASSFENPIYGYTF. The CDR3 coding sequence is TGTGCCAGCAGTTTCGAAAACCCCATCTATGGCTACACCTTC. Using reference TRBV7-2 and TRBJ1-2 for the parts outside the CDR3, the full variable domain is GAGVSQSPSNKVTEKGKDVELRCDPISGHTALYWYRQSLGQGLEFLIYFQGNSAPDKSGLPSDRFSAERTGGSVSTLTIQRTQQEDSAVYLCASSFENPIYGYTFGSGTRLTVV.

A single count supports this clonotype. The chain uses TRBV7-9 and TRBJ1-2; 9 nucleotides agree with TRBD1. Germline V gene data show CDR1 as SEHNR and CDR2 as FQNEAQ (reference sequence). Trimming removed 5 bases from V and 8 bases from J; junction bases left unmatched: 6. This CDR3 is built from 13 residues. In nucleotides, the CDR3 is TGTGCCAGCAGCCCAGGACAGGGGAACGGCTACACCTTC. Amino acids: CASSPGQGNGYTF.

This clonotype appeared many times. The rearrangement joins TRBV7-2 to TRBJ1-6; D possibly corresponds to TRBD1 (6 bases). The V gene's germline CDR1 is SGHTA and CDR2 FQGNSA. Trimming pared 5 bases from V and 6 bases from J, leaving 11 bases between. The CDR3 consists of 14 residues. The CDR3 loop is CASSNQGSNSPLHF. Here the CDR3 DNA reads TGTGCCAGCAGCAATCAGGGGTCTAATTCACCCCTCCACTTT.